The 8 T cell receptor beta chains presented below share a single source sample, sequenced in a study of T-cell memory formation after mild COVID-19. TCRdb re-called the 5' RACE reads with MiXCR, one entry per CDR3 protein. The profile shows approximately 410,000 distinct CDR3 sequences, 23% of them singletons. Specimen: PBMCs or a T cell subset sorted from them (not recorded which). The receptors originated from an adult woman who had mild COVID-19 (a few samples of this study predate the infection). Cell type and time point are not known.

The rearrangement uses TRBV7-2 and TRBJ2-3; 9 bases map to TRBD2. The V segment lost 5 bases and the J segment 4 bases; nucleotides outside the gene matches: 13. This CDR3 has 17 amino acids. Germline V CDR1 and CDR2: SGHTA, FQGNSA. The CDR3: CASSPSWGAGGSDTQYF. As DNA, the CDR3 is TGTGCCAGCAGCCCCTCCTGGGGAGCGGGGGGCTCAGATACGCAGTATTTT.

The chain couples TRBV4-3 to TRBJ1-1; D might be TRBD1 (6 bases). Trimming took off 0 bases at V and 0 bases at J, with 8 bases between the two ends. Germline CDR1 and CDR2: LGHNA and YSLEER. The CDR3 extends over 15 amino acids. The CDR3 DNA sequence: TGCGCCAGCAGCCAAGAAGGGGGACTGAACACTGAAGCTTTCTTT. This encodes CASSQEGGLNTEAFF.

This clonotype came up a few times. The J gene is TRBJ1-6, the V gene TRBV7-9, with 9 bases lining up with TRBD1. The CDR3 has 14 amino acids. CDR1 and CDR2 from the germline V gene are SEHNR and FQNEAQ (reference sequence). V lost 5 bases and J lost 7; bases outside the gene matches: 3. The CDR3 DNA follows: TGTGCCAGCAGCGAAGGGACAGGGAATTCACCCCTCCACTTT. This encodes CASSEGTGNSPLHF.

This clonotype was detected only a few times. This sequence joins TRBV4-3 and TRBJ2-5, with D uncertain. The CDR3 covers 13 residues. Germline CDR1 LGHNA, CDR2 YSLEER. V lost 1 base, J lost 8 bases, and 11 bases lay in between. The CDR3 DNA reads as TGCGCCAGCAGCCAAGGAGTAGAAGGAACCCAGTACTTC. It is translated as CASSQGVEGTQYF.

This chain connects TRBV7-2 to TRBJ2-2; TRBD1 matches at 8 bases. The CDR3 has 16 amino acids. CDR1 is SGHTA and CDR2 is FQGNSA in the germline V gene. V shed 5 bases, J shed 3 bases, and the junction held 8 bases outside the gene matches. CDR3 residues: CASSSNRGSDTGELFF. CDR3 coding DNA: TGTGCCAGCAGCAGCAACAGGGGGTCGGACACCGGGGAGCTGTTTTTT.

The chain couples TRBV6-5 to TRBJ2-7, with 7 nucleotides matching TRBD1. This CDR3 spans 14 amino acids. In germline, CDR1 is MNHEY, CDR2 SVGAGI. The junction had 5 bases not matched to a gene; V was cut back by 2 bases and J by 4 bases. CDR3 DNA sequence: TGTGCCAGCAGTTACGTAACAGGGGTATACGAGCAGTACTTC. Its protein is CASSYVTGVYEQYF.

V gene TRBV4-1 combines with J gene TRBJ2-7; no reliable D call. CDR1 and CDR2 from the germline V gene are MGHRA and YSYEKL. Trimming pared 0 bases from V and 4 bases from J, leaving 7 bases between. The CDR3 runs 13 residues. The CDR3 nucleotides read TGCGCCAGCAGCCAAGAGTTCTTATACGAGCAGTACTTC. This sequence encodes CASSQEFLYEQYF.

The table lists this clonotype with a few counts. CDR3: CASSLAYALAGEEEQYF. Written as DNA, the CDR3 is TGTGCCAGCAGCTTAGCGTACGCACTAGCGGGCGAAGAGGAGCAGTACTTC. The chain has TRBV7-9 and TRBJ2-7; 9 nucleotides match TRBD2. V was pared by 0 bases and J by 7 bases, with 13 bases of the junction left unmatched. CDR1 and CDR2 from the germline V gene are SEHNR and FQNEAQ (reference sequence). CDR3 length: 17 amino acids. Based on the CDR3 plus reference TRBV7-9 and TRBJ2-7, the full variable domain is DTGVSQNPRHKITKRGQNVTFRCDPISEHNRLYWYRQTLGQGPEFLTYFQNEAQLEKSRLLSDRFSAERPKGSFSTLEIQRTEQGDSAMYLCASSLAYALAGEEEQYFGPGTRLTVT.